Each of the 19 T cell receptor beta chains below was sequenced from the same sample in a study of cytomegalovirus exposure and HLA in healthy donors. Data came from immunoSEQ multiplex PCR; TCRdb stores just in-frame clones and leaves some out. The sample holds 35,000 to 40,000 clones, over 80% seen once. Material for sequencing was PBMCs. These receptors were collected from a man aged 18 to 35 in good health and CMV-seronegative.

The chain recombines TRBV21-1 with TRBJ2-1; the D segment call TRBD1 is taken from the table without a DNA check. TRBV21-1 represents a pseudogene. The CDR3 has 15 amino acids. The CDR3 here is CASSSLPSGHNEQFF. As DNA, the CDR3 is TGTGCCAGCAGCTCCCTACCTTCAGGGCACAATGAGCAGTTCTTC.

The chain uses TRBV19 and TRBJ2-7; the D is unclear. The CDR3 length is 15 residues. V lost 3 bases and J 3 bases, leaving 15 bases between the germline ends. Per the germline V gene, CDR1 is LNHDA and CDR2 is SQIVND (reference sequence). This chain's CDR3 is CASSMKRSGNYEQYF. CDR3 in DNA: TGTGCCAGTAGTATGAAGAGATCCGGTAACTACGAGCAGTACTTC.

CDR3 nucleotide sequence: TGTGCCAGCAGCGTAAGCCGGGACAGGGGGCAAGAGGCCAACGTCCTGACTTTC. It yields the protein CASSVSRDRGQEANVLTF. This chain connects TRBV9 to TRBJ2-6, with 12 bases lining up with TRBD1. The CDR3 covers 18 residues. V was pared by 1 base and J by 6 bases, with 8 bases of the junction left unmatched. Germline CDR1 reads SGDLS; CDR2 reads YYNGEE.

The genes are TRBV28 and TRBJ2-2; perhaps TRBD1 as D (5 bases). Germline loops: CDR1 MDHEN, CDR2 SYDVKM. Between the trimmed V and J ends, which lost 4 bases and 1 base, there was a span of 10 bases. The CDR3 is made up of 15 amino acids. The CDR3 nucleotides read TGTGCCAGCAGTTCTCAGGACAAGAACACCGGGGAGCTGTTTTTT. Amino acids: CASSSQDKNTGELFF.

V and J are TRBV7-2 and TRBJ1-5; D gene ambiguous. The CDR3 covers 15 residues. The V end was cut by 1 base, the J end by 6 bases, with 13 bases between. The germline V gene has CDR1 SGHTA and CDR2 FQGNSA. Here the CDR3 DNA reads TGTGCCAGCAGCTTAGGTAGGGCCAGCGGTCAGCCCCAGCATTTT. Its protein product is CASSLGRASGQPQHF.

The chain links TRBV7-2 to TRBJ1-6; D is undetermined. V lost 8 bases to trimming and J lost 1 base, with 12 bases between them. Germline V CDR1 and CDR2: SGHTA, FQGNSA. The CDR3 sequence is 15 residues long. The DNA of the CDR3 is TGTGCCAGCGGGGAGTCCGGGTCCTATAATTCACCCCTCCACTTT. Translation gives CASGESGSYNSPLHF.

The chain links TRBV29-1 to TRBJ1-5; 8 bases map to TRBD1. CDR1 is SQVTM, CDR2 ANQGSEA, per germline. The CDR3 totals 13 residues. V lost 7 bases, J lost 4 bases, and 6 bases stayed unmatched. CDR3 loop: CSAGQEVNQPQHF. As DNA, the CDR3 is TGCAGCGCGGGACAGGAGGTTAATCAGCCCCAGCATTTT.

The sample holds one count of this clone. The chain recombines TRBV11-2 with TRBJ2-5; the D gene is possibly TRBD2 (5 bases). This CDR3 spans 14 amino acids. Germline CDR1 SGHAT, CDR2 FQNNGV. V was clipped by 5 bases and J by 5 bases, with 15 bases between them. CDR3 amino acids: CASSPPSSTETQYF. DNA of the CDR3: TGTGCCAGCAGCCCCCCGTCTAGCACGGAGACCCAGTACTTC.

J is TRBJ1-1 and V is TRBV14; 9 bases agree with TRBD1. The CDR3 runs to 13 residues. V shed 6 bases and J 5 bases; nucleotides not matched to a gene: 4. CDR1 and CDR2 from the germline V gene are SGHDN and FVKESK. CDR3 protein: CASRPGTGTEAFF. Here the CDR3 DNA reads TGTGCCAGCAGGCCCGGGACAGGGACTGAAGCTTTCTTT.

The V call is TRBV2, the J call TRBJ2-7; 9 positions match TRBD2. The V and J ends lost 1 base and 6 bases, in that order; junction bases with no gene match: 7. This CDR3 is 15 amino acids long. Germline CDR1 and CDR2: SNHLY and FYNNEI. The CDR3 nucleotides read TGTGCCAGCAGTGAAGGCGGACTAGCGTTCTCCGAGCAGTACTTC. The encoded protein is CASSEGGLAFSEQYF.

A single count supports this clone. The chain couples TRBV5-4 to TRBJ2-7; weak D call: TRBD2 (6 bases). The CDR3 loop spans 15 amino acids. With 0 bases removed from V and 5 bases from J, the gap between germline ends came to 15 bases. Germline lookup yields CDR1 SGHNT and CDR2 YYREEE (reference sequence). The CDR3 loop reads CASSLVGTGVNEQYF. CDR3 in DNA: TGTGCCAGCAGCTTGGTCGGGACGGGGGTCAACGAGCAGTACTTC.

This chain connects TRBV7-6 to TRBJ2-7; maybe TRBD1 (6 bases). Germline V gives CDR1 SGHVS, CDR2 FNYEAQ. Deletions cut 5 bases from V and 5 bases from J, with 10 bases between. This CDR3 comprises 12 residues. The CDR3 nucleotides are TGTGCCAGCAGCCCGGACAGCCACGAGCAGTACTTC. Residues: CASSPDSHEQYF.

The chain links TRBV2 to TRBJ2-1; D not resolved. Trimming removed 8 bases at V and 9 bases at J, with 29 bases between. The CDR3 sequence is 17 residues long. The germline V gene encodes CDR1 SNHLY and CDR2 FYNNEI. The CDR3 loop is CASLDLVELLYTGEQFF. The DNA for the CDR3 is TGTGCCAGCCTAGACCTTGTGGAGCTCCTGTATACTGGTGAGCAGTTCTTC. Complete variable domain (other parts from reference TRBV2 and TRBJ2-1): EPEVTQTPSHQVTQMGQEVILRCVPISNHLYFYWYRQILGQKVEFLVSFYNNEISEKSEIFDDQFSVERPDGSNFTLKIRSTKLEDSAMYFCASLDLVELLYTGEQFFGPGTRLTVL.

The CDR3 spells CASSRVSGQGQSNEQFF. The CDR3 bases are TGTGCCAGCTCACGGGTCTCTGGACAGGGGCAATCTAATGAGCAGTTCTTC. The genes are TRBV18 and TRBJ2-1, with 9 bases that match TRBD1. Trimming cost V 4 bases and J 7 bases; bases outside gene matches: 14. The CDR3 is 17 amino acids. Germline V gene data show CDR1 as KGHSH and CDR2 as LQKENI. Full variable domain (outside the CDR3, taken from reference TRBV18 and TRBJ2-1): NAGVMQNPRHLVRRRGQEARLRCSPMKGHSHVYWYRQLPEEGLKFMVYLQKENIIDESGMPKERFSAEFPKEGPSILRIQQVVRGDSAAYFCASSRVSGQGQSNEQFFGPGTRLTVL.

This clone showed up just a few times. The V call is TRBV19, the J call TRBJ1-5; a possible D gene is TRBD1 (6 bases). V shed 6 bases and J shed 3 bases, with 15 bases lying between them. This CDR3 region has 15 residues. Germline loops: CDR1 LNHDA, CDR2 SQIVND (reference sequence). Here the CDR3 reads CASSDTGYDNQPQHF. In DNA, the CDR3 is TGTGCCAGTAGCGATACAGGGTATGACAATCAGCCCCAGCATTTT.

CDR3 loop: CASIPGGSSYNSPLHF. Here the CDR3 DNA reads TGTGCCTCTATCCCAGGAGGGAGCTCCTATAATTCACCCCTCCACTTT. J is TRBJ1-6 and V is TRBV28, with D uncertain. There are 16 residues in the CDR3. Germline CDR1 MDHEN, CDR2 SYDVKM. V gave up 11 bases and J gave up 0 bases, with 17 bases separating them.

The chain is built from TRBV30 and TRBJ2-3; D remains unclear. Germline CDR1 is GTSNPN and CDR2 is SVGIG (reference sequence). The CDR3 has 13 residues. V was trimmed by 2 bases and J by 0 bases, leaving 6 bases between them. The CDR3: CAWSRTSTDTQYF. DNA of the CDR3: TGTGCCTGGAGTAGAACTAGCACAGATACGCAGTATTTT.

This chain uses TRBV4-1 with TRBJ1-4; 7 bases fit TRBD1. Trimming at V came to 4 bases and at J to 7 bases, leaving 3 bases not matched to a gene. Germline CDR1 reads MGHRA; CDR2 reads YSYEKL. The CDR3 covers 13 residues. DNA for the CDR3: TGCGCCAGCAGCCGGACAGGAGGTGAAAAACTGTTTTTT. Translated, it gives CASSRTGGEKLFF.

V and J are TRBV5-1 and TRBJ2-7, with D possibly being TRBD1 (5 bases). Per the germline V gene, CDR1 is SGHRS and CDR2 is YFSETQ. The length of the CDR3 is 13 residues. The V end was cut by 1 base, the J end by 3 bases, with 8 bases between. CDR3 in amino acids: CASSLLGDYEQYF. In nucleotides, the CDR3 is TGCGCCAGCAGCTTGCTAGGGGACTACGAGCAGTACTTC. Supplemented by reference TRBV5-1 and TRBJ2-7, the full variable domain reads KAGVTQTPRYLIKTRGQQVTLSCSPISGHRSVSWYQQTPGQGLQFLFEYFSETQRNKGNFPGRFSGRQFSNSRSEMNVSTLELGDSALYLCASSLLGDYEQYFGPGTRLTVT.